The 22 T cell receptor beta chains below all came from one sample that was sequenced in a study of T cell changes during pregnancy in multiple sclerosis. Measured with immunoSEQ multiplex PCR; TCRdb has only the in-frame clones, and not every one. The sample lists some 110,000 clones, around nine tenths occurring once. The material sequenced was peripheral blood, taken in the third trimester of pregnancy. The receptors originated from a female donor with multiple sclerosis, enrolled in a pregnancy study.

This clone was counted between two and nine times. The CDR3 DNA follows: TGCAGCGTGATGGGGAAGGGAGGTGAAAAACTGTTTTTT. This encodes CSVMGKGGEKLFF. The V call is TRBV29-1, the J call TRBJ1-4; no clear D gene. This CDR3 has 13 residues. The V end lost 6 bases, the J end lost 7 bases, and 15 bases lay between the germline ends. Germline V gene sequence: CDR1 SQVTM, CDR2 ANQGSEA.

The CDR3: CASSEGWGGDETQYF. The CDR3 DNA follows: TGTGCCAGCAGTGAGGGCTGGGGGGGGGACGAGACCCAGTACTTC. V gene TRBV2 combines with J gene TRBJ2-5, with 7 bases aligning to TRBD2. V lost 3 bases, J lost 5 bases, and 9 bases stayed unmatched. The germline V gene has CDR1 SNHLY and CDR2 FYNNEI. The CDR3 covers 15 residues.

This clone appeared once. V and J are TRBV6-5 and TRBJ1-2; 7 bases match TRBD1. The CDR3 consists of 14 residues. V lost 3 bases to trimming and J lost 7 bases; unmatched junction nucleotides: 8. Germline loops: CDR1 MNHEY, CDR2 SVGAGI. CDR3 sequence: CASSYDRERPGYTF. For the CDR3, the DNA is TGTGCCAGCAGTTATGACAGGGAACGGCCTGGCTACACCTTC.

The CDR3 nucleotides read TGTGCCAGCAGTTACTCAGCAGGGGGCGGGTATGAGCAGTTCTTC. Translation gives CASSYSAGGGYEQFF. The gene calls are TRBV6-6 and TRBJ2-1; 8 positions agree with TRBD1. There are 15 residues in the CDR3. Losses at the gene ends were 0 bases for V and 8 bases for J; bases not matched to a gene: 6. CDR1 and CDR2 from the germline V gene are MNHNY and SVGAGI (reference sequence).

V usage is TRBV9 and J usage is TRBJ2-3; 9 bases line up with TRBD1. The germline gives CDR1 SGDLS, CDR2 YYNGEE. V was clipped by 3 bases and J by 0 bases; unmatched bases: 2. CDR3 length: 15 amino acids. The CDR3 region has the DNA TGTGCCAGCAGCGCCGGACAGGGGAGCACAGATACGCAGTATTTT. Residues: CASSAGQGSTDTQYF. Full variable domain (missing parts from reference TRBV9 and TRBJ2-3): DSGVTQTPKHLITATGQRVTLRCSPRSGDLSVYWYQQSLDQGLQFLIQYYNGEERAKGNILERFSAQQFPDLHSELNLSSLELGDSALYFCASSAGQGSTDTQYFGPGTRLTVL.

This chain links TRBV5-1 with TRBJ1-1, with D tentatively TRBD1 (5 bases). The germline V gene encodes CDR1 SGHRS and CDR2 YFSETQ. This CDR3 is 13 amino acids long. V shed 3 bases and J shed 1 base, with 7 bases lying between them. CDR3 DNA sequence: TGCGCCAGCAGCTGGGGCCGGAACACTGAAGCTTTCTTT. This translates into CASSWGRNTEAFF.

The gene calls are TRBV5-1 and TRBJ2-7, with a possible D match to TRBD1 (6 bases). CDR1 and CDR2 (germline): SGHRS, YFSETQ. Deletions cut 4 bases from V and 4 bases from J, with 12 bases between. This CDR3 comprises 13 residues. The CDR3 bases are TGCGCCAGCAGCGCAATAACAGGGTACGAGCAGTACTTC. Protein sequence: CASSAITGYEQYF.

The chain couples TRBV5-6 to TRBJ2-3, with a weak D call TRBD1 (8 bases). Germline V gives CDR1 SGHDT, CDR2 YYEEEE. The CDR3 has 15 residues. V was shortened by 6 bases and J by 0 bases, with 14 bases between the two germline ends. The CDR3 DNA sequence: TGTGCCAGCACCGAACAGGGGGGGAGCACAGATACGCAGTATTTT. Translating it yields CASTEQGGSTDTQYF.

This clone was found once. The chain joins TRBV10-3 to TRBJ1-2, with TRBD1 as a possible D gene (6 bases). Germline assignment: CDR1 ENHRY and CDR2 SYGVKD. The CDR3 runs to 14 residues. V lost 4 bases to trimming and J lost 8 bases, with 17 bases between them. In DNA form, the CDR3 reads TGTGCCATCAGTGGGGCCCTAGGGGGTCGAGGCTACACCTTC. It specifies CAISGALGGRGYTF.

The chain carries TRBV28 and TRBJ2-7, with TRBD2 identical over 7 bases. The V gene end was trimmed by 11 bases and the J gene end by 7 bases; junction bases not matched to a gene: 11. The CDR3 consists of 12 residues. Germline lookup yields CDR1 MDHEN and CDR2 SYDVKM. The CDR3 DNA sequence: TGTGCCGCGGGGGAGGGCCTATATGAGCAGTACTTC. It translates to CAAGEGLYEQYF.

The chain combines TRBV9 with TRBJ2-3; 7 bases are a match to TRBD2. Germline lookup yields CDR1 SGDLS and CDR2 YYNGEE. The CDR3 runs to 15 residues. The ends lost 2 bases at V and 0 bases at J; junction bases unmatched: 3. The CDR3 reads CASSVSGVSTDTQYF. The DNA of the CDR3 is TGTGCCAGCAGCGTCAGCGGGGTTAGCACAGATACGCAGTATTTT.

The chain carries TRBV5-1 and TRBJ2-3; 8 bases agree with TRBD2. Germline lookup yields CDR1 SGHRS and CDR2 YFSETQ. This CDR3 has 16 residues. V shed 4 bases and J 3 bases; nucleotides not matched to a gene: 10. The CDR3 region is CASSRSGTRITDTQYF. The CDR3 nucleotides are TGCGCCAGCAGCAGAAGCGGGACTAGAATAACAGATACGCAGTATTTT.

The CDR3: CASSPAGGAMTDTQYF. The CDR3 DNA reads as TGTGCCAGCAGCCCCGCCGGGGGGGCCATGACAGATACGCAGTATTTT. The genes are TRBV5-4 and TRBJ2-3, with TRBD2 matching 8 bases. J was trimmed by 3 bases and V by 4 bases; bases with no gene match: 10. This CDR3 comprises 16 residues. Per the germline V gene, CDR1 is SGHNT and CDR2 is YYREEE (reference sequence).

This clone was counted a single time. The rearrangement uses TRBV7-6 and TRBJ2-5; no clear D. This CDR3 region has 15 residues. V gave up 5 bases and J gave up 4 bases, with 17 bases separating them. CDR1 and CDR2 (germline): SGHVS, FNYEAQ. DNA of the CDR3: TGTGCCAGCAGCAAACGAGAGCTCGCTTCAGAGACCCAGTACTTC. The encoded protein is CASSKRELASETQYF.

The chain uses TRBV5-6 and TRBJ2-7, with 7 bases aligning to TRBD2. The CDR3 contains 14 residues. Germline-derived CDR1 and CDR2 are SGHDT and YYEEEE. The V segment lost 6 bases and the J segment 3 bases; nucleotides outside the gene matches: 9. CDR3 loop: CASTMTGGVYEQYF. The CDR3 bases are TGTGCCAGCACGATGACGGGGGGTGTCTACGAGCAGTACTTC.

DNA of the CDR3: TGTGCCAGCAGTTTACCATACGGGACAGGGGGTTACTATGGCTACACCTTC. Its protein is CASSLPYGTGGYYGYTF. This sequence joins TRBV28 and TRBJ1-2, with 11 bases fitting TRBD1. The CDR3 is made up of 17 amino acids. Germline CDR1 MDHEN, CDR2 SYDVKM. Germline trimming cut 2 bases from V and 3 bases from J; bases unmatched to any gene: 8.

The rearrangement joins TRBV27 to TRBJ2-1, with TRBD1 matching over 8 bases. This CDR3 is 15 amino acids long. Germline CDR1 MNHEY, CDR2 SMNVEV (reference sequence). V gave up 3 bases and J gave up 3 bases; unmatched junction bases: 4. CDR3 nucleotide sequence: TGTGCCAGCAGTTTCGACAGGGGAGGCTACAATGAGCAGTTCTTC. Protein product: CASSFDRGGYNEQFF.

The chain couples TRBV5-1 to TRBJ1-3, with TRBD1 identical over 9 bases. The CDR3 contains 14 residues. Germline values: CDR1 SGHRS, CDR2 YFSETQ. V lost 5 bases and J lost 3; bases outside the gene matches: 3. CDR3 amino acids: CASRGTGIGNTIYF. CDR3 sequence (DNA): TGCGCCAGCAGAGGGACAGGGATTGGAAACACCATATATTTT.

The chain carries TRBV30 and TRBJ1-2; D may be TRBD1 (5 bases). The CDR3 runs 15 residues. Deletions cut 2 bases from V and 5 bases from J, with 18 bases between. Germline values: CDR1 GTSNPN, CDR2 SVGIG (reference sequence). The CDR3 DNA follows: TGTGCCTGGAGTAACTCCGGGGGGGGTGTTTATGGCTACACCTTC. It is translated as CAWSNSGGGVYGYTF.

The rearrangement uses TRBV27 and TRBJ2-3; the match to TRBD1 covers 8 bases. V shed 5 bases, J shed 0 bases, and the junction held 7 bases outside the gene matches. This CDR3 is built from 16 residues. Germline values: CDR1 MNHEY, CDR2 SMNVEV (reference sequence). In DNA, the CDR3 is TGTGCCAGCAGTCAATCTCGGACAGGGAGCACAGATACGCAGTATTTT. It codes for CASSQSRTGSTDTQYF.

The chain joins TRBV9 to TRBJ2-3; TRBD1 aligns across 8 bases. The V gene end was trimmed by 0 bases and the J gene end by 7 bases; junction bases not matched to a gene: 7. The CDR3 consists of 15 residues. CDR1 and CDR2 (germline): SGDLS, YYNGEE. The CDR3 DNA sequence: TGTGCCAGCAGCGTAGGGACAGGGAATACGAATACGCAGTATTTT. Translated: CASSVGTGNTNTQYF.

V usage is TRBV7-8 and J usage is TRBJ1-1; TRBD1 aligns across 11 bases. V gave up 3 bases and J gave up 5 bases; unmatched junction bases: 8. The CDR3 has 16 amino acids. The germline V gene has CDR1 SGHVS and CDR2 FQNEAQ. The CDR3 nucleotides are TGTGCCAGCAGCTTCGGGACAGGGGGTTCGAGAACTGAAGCTTTCTTT. Translating it yields CASSFGTGGSRTEAFF.